This T cell receptor beta chain is from a study of follicular helper T cells after annual influenza vaccination (dated by TCRdb to about 2017). At the level of the whole study: Blood was drawn on days 0, 7 and 28 after each seasonal influenza vaccination. Multi-year samples were obtained from about 6 subjects, with two vaccination seasons covered for a few subjects and three seasons covered for two subjects. Samples from 2013-2014 were cryopreserved, whereas samples from 2015 were processed immediately after collection. To look at recall of cTfh clones, some subjects were tracked through successive annual vaccinations covering the 2013-2014, 2014-2015 and 2015-2016 seasons. One week after vaccination, a second recruited cohort of 12 subjects (Table S1) displayed a similar ICOS+CD38+ cTfh response.

The CDR3 covers 13 residues, taking in both the cysteine and the phenylalanine. Of all the DNA, just the CDR3 is kept, 39 bases in frame from base 1. V is pared back by 4 bases and J by 1 base, with 7 bases lying between the germline termini. CDR1 and CDR2 are drawn from the germline V gene: SGHTA, FQGNSA. About this clone itself: The antigen it recognizes is unknown. Per-base qualities were not stored, and no clone one base away is much larger.

Library prep was done by the immunoSEQ multiplex PCR assay. Adaptive Biotechnologies carried out TCRB amplification, library preparation, sequencing and preliminary bioinformatics at Survey level resolution. For TCRB sequencing, genomic DNA from the sorted cTfh populations was amplified by multiplex PCR. The authors' analysis ran thus. Clonality was calculated in R as 1 minus normalized Shannon entropy, and the Gini index was computed with the R package ineq. Overlap score was the summed counts of shared sequences divided by total counts of all sequences in both compared samples. The significance of shared clonotypes was tested with Fisher's exact test, assuming a theoretical repertoire of 10^7 TCRB sequences. The clones in this table, taken by TCRdb from immuneACCESS, are in-frame only. Not every clone is retained; where verified, under half of the shortfall comes from an unresolved V gene, and the cause of the rest is unknown. The D gene and trimming were derived from the DNA, and the V and J assignments and clone size from that table. Across this sample there are several thousand clones, with roughly four fifths seen only once. The ten biggest clones cover around 0.99% of the sample.

General findings and caveats noted by the study authors: ICOS+CD38+ cTfh clonality correlated with the frequency of that population, and its change correlated with the change in circulating plasmablast frequency. Successive annual vaccinations recalled a recurring oligoclonal ICOS+CD38+ cTfh response that included tetramer and AIM influenza-specific clonotypes. Only about 9.5-22% of analyzed cells yielded productive TCRB sequences, so sampling of rare clonotypes was not possible. Day 7 ICOS+CD38+ clones were most often found later in ICOS-CD38- cTfh, suggesting that subset may serve as a memory reservoir.

The sample's time point label, decoded: 2014-2015 season, pre-vaccination. Seasonal inactivated influenza vaccine (Fluvarix) was administered to adults, and sorted blood CD4 subsets were tracked by TCRB sequencing before and after vaccination. To be eligible, subjects had to live in the community and must not have received influenza vaccine in the previous 6 months. Reasons for exclusion included contraindications to influenza vaccine, substance abuse, HIV/AIDS, active malignancy, immunomodulatory medication, and active illness such as respiratory infection. Per time point, between about 40 and 100 mL of blood was sampled. Circulating Tfh were defined as non-naive CD4+CXCR5+PD-1+ cells, and these cells were sorted into ICOS+CD38+ and ICOS-CD38- fractions. Ficoll-Paque PLUS or SepMate separation was used to isolate PBMC. Before DNA extraction, cell subsets were sorted from PBMC on a BD FACS Aria.

This TCR came from an adult who received the influenza vaccine. This chain is built from TRBV7-2 and TRBJ1-1; matching of 6 bases hints at TRBD1 as the D gene. Sequencing used CXCR5+ CD38- circulating T follicular helper cells from blood, obtained on the day of influenza vaccination. The intended sense of this specimen's cell subset or site label: circulating Tfh, non-naive CD4+CXCR5+PD-1+ (ICOS+CD38+ or ICOS-CD38-). The CDR3 region has the sequence CASSSDRNTEAFF. At the DNA level, the sequence is TGTGCCAGCAGCTCGGACAGGAACACTGAAGCTTTCTTT.